These T cell receptor beta chains were read from a single sample in a study of blood T cells in healthy people across ages. Via MiXCR, TCRdb re-called the 5' RACE reads, giving one row per CDR3 protein. The data show approximately 1.5 million distinct CDR3 sequences, about 32% seen once. Sequencing was performed on blood. These receptors all come from a woman aged 25 to 39 in good health. Both conserved end residues are part of each CDR3. D genes are given only for firm matches. Not all rows give a size; the values are once, few, many and, for expanded clones, a class.

D	size	J	V	CDR3	DNA
-	-	TRBJ1-1	TRBV4-1	CASSQGFPNTEAFF	TGCGCCAGCAGCCAAGGGTTCCCGAACACTGAAGCTTTCTTT
TRBD2	once	TRBJ2-5	TRBV2	CASSEGGLAGGETQYF	TGTGCCAGCAGTGAGGGTGGGCTAGCGGGGGGGGAGACCCAGTACTTC
-	many	TRBJ2-3	TRBV4-1	CASSQAQADTQYF	TGCGCCAGCAGCCAAGCTCAGGCAGATACGCAGTATTTT
TRBD2	few	TRBJ2-7	TRBV7-3	CASSFSGGTGEQYF	TGTGCCAGCAGCTTTAGCGGGGGAACGGGGGAGCAGTACTTC
-	-	TRBJ2-4	TRBV20-1	CSSRLPIAKNIQYF	TGCAGTTCAAGGCTACCCATAGCCAAAAACATTCAGTACTTC
TRBD2	-	TRBJ2-3	TRBV20-1	CSARDPRSGGMDTQYF	TGCAGTGCTAGAGACCCCCGAAGCGGGGGGATGGATACGCAGTATTTT
-	-	TRBJ2-5	TRBV20-1	CSARVPKAGTKQGTQYF	TGCAGTGCTAGAGTTCCCAAAGCGGGGACAAAACAAGGGACCCAGTACTTC
TRBD2	many	TRBJ2-3	TRBV29-1	CSVAGGLAGEGRTDTQYF	TGCAGCGTTGCAGGGGGACTAGCGGGAGAAGGTCGCACAGATACGCAGTATTTT
-	-	TRBJ1-1	TRBV29-1	CSVGSRRNTEAFF	TGCAGCGTTGGTAGTAGACGGAACACTGAAGCTTTCTTT
TRBD1	few	TRBJ1-5	TRBV20-1	CSARDLQGAYSNQPQHF	TGCAGTGCTAGAGATCTCCAGGGGGCCTATAGCAATCAGCCCCAGCATTTT
-	few	TRBJ2-7	TRBV7-2	CASSQSPGRVSYEQYF	TGTGCCAGCAGCCAGTCGCCGGGACGGGTGTCCTACGAGCAGTACTTC
-	few	TRBJ2-3	TRBV29-1	CSVLRDFSGDTQYF	TGCAGCGTTCTCCGGGACTTTTCAGGAGATACGCAGTATTTT
TRBD2	-	TRBJ2-7	TRBV3-1	CASSHISGSSHEQYF	TGTGCCAGCAGCCACATTAGCGGGAGCTCCCACGAGCAGTACTTC
-	-	TRBJ2-3	TRBV9	CASSVESAAAASTDTQYF	TGTGCCAGCAGCGTAGAGTCGGCCGCGGCAGCCAGCACAGATACGCAGTATTTT
-	-	TRBJ2-7	TRBV20-1	CSADQYNEQYF	TGCAGTGCTGACCAGTACAATGAGCAGTACTTC
-	-	TRBJ2-3	TRBV7-3	CASSLTVGCSHGAQYF	TGTGCCAGCAGCTTAACGGTGGGGTGTAGTCATGGGGCGCAGTATTTT
-	once	TRBJ2-7	TRBV7-6	CASSLDSSYERYF	TGTGCCAGCAGCTTGGACAGCTCCTACGAGCGGTACTTC
-	-	TRBJ2-1	TRBV30	CAWDGLAYNEQFF	TGTGCCTGGGACGGACTTGCCTATAATGAGCAGTTCTTC
TRBD1	-	TRBJ1-2	TRBV6-1	CASSVNVGTGDYGYTF	TGTGCCAGCAGTGTGAACGTCGGGACAGGGGACTATGGCTACACCTTC
TRBD2	few	TRBJ2-6	TRBV3-1	CASSLGTSGGADSGANVLTF	TGTGCCAGCAGCCTCGGGACTAGCGGGGGCGCGGACTCTGGGGCCAACGTCCTGACTTTC
-	few	TRBJ2-7	TRBV18	CASSPGLLNSYEQYF	TGTGCCAGCTCACCCGGACTCCTCAACTCCTACGAGCAGTACTTC